This TCR beta chain stems from a study of blood T cell repertoires in COVID-19. Study summary: The cDNA or gDNA used as material had been derived from T cells, B-cell-depleted T cells, or PBMCs.

Individuals drawn from approximately 22 US areas were roughly 18 to 89 years old. Participant-reported clinical history was the basis for cohort assignment. The assay was immunoSEQ multiplex PCR, and TCRdb's table has in-frame clones only and misses some. Of almost 400,000 clones in the sample, roughly 86% were seen once. The germline gives CDR1 SGHTA, CDR2 FQGNSA. Unmatched junction bases numbered 12, after V lost 8 bases and J lost 4 bases. The CDR3 sequence is 16 residues long. The receptor was isolated from a woman in her thirties who had recovered from COVID-19. The sequenced sample consisted of PBMCs or T cells enriched from blood (not recorded which). The chain is built from TRBV7-2 and TRBJ2-1; 9 bases line up with TRBD1. The CDR3: CASELAGTGTYNEQFF. In DNA form, the CDR3 reads TGTGCCAGCGAGCTGGCGGGGACAGGGACTTACAATGAGCAGTTCTTC.